This T cell receptor beta chain was sequenced for a study of blood T cell repertoires in COVID-19. The wider study: The United States, Italy and Spain provided the acute and convalescent COVID-19 samples. T cells, B-cell-depleted T cells, or PBMCs provided the cDNA or gDNA that served as material.

V dropped 0 bases and J dropped 7 bases, with 15 bases sitting between them. This CDR3 is built from 15 residues. The germline CDR1 and CDR2 sequences are SGHDN and FVKESK. Sequencing was performed with immunoSEQ multiplex PCR; in TCRdb, only in-frame clones are kept and a portion is missing. The sample has over 250,000 clones, about nine tenths seen once. This TCR was recovered from a man in his fifties with acute or convalescent COVID-19. This chain connects TRBV14 to TRBJ1-2, with D perhaps matching TRBD1 (5 bases). Sequenced input: peripheral blood. CDR3 sequence reads: CASSQDLAGRAGYTF. The CDR3 bases are TGTGCCAGCAGCCAAGATCTGGCAGGGAGGGCTGGCTACACCTTC.